The 25 T cell receptor beta chains given below trace back to one sample, sequenced in a study of OX40 agonist ivuxolimab in advanced cancers. Clones were sequenced by immunoSEQ multiplex PCR, and TCRdb holds only the in-frame ones, with some missing. This table holds approximately 77,000 clones, about 90% found once. The source was CD4+ or CD8+ T cells sorted from blood, collected in a trial of the OX40 agonist ivuxolimab. The receptors stem from an adult with an advanced solid tumor such as melanoma, head and neck, liver or kidney cancer.

The chain combines TRBV2 with TRBJ2-5; D gene ambiguous. The CDR3 is 13 residues long. The V end was cut by 1 base, the J end by 5 bases, with 8 bases between. CDR1 and CDR2 from the germline V gene are SNHLY and FYNNEI. Written as DNA, the CDR3 is TGTGCCAGCAGTGAAGGGGTTTCGGAGACCCAGTACTTC. This gives the protein CASSEGVSETQYF. The full variable domain, with the rest looked up from reference TRBV2 and TRBJ2-5, is EPEVTQTPSHQVTQMGQEVILRCVPISNHLYFYWYRQILGQKVEFLVSFYNNEISEKSEIFDDQFSVERPDGSNFTLKIRSTKLEDSAMYFCASSEGVSETQYFGPGTRLLVL.

The CDR3 DNA follows: TGTGCCAGCAGTTACTCTAGTGAGACAGGGCTGACTGAAGCTTTCTTT. Protein product: CASSYSSETGLTEAFF. The chain uses TRBV6-5 and TRBJ1-1; 7 bases are shared with TRBD1. J lost 5 bases, V lost 0 bases, and 9 bases had no gene match. The CDR3 totals 16 residues. The germline CDR1 and CDR2 sequences are MNHEY and SVGAGI.

The V call is TRBV7-3, the J call TRBJ2-7; D is uncertain. V lost 4 bases, J lost 6 bases, and 4 bases lay in between. Germline V lookup: CDR1 SGHTA, CDR2 FQGTGA. The CDR3 loop spans 10 amino acids. CDR3 protein: CASSYCEQYF. CDR3 coding DNA: TGTGCCAGCAGCTACTGCGAGCAGTACTTC. Full variable domain (missing parts from reference TRBV7-3 and TRBJ2-7): GAGVSQTPSNKVTEKGKYVELRCDPISGHTALYWYRQSLGQGPEFLIYFQGTGAADDSGLPNDRFFAVRPEGSVSTLKIQRTERGDSAVYLCASSYCEQYFGPGTRLTVT.

The chain links TRBV28 to TRBJ2-7; no definite D call. Germline V lookup: CDR1 MDHEN, CDR2 SYDVKM. The CDR3 is made up of 15 amino acids. The V and J ends lost 0 bases and 6 bases respectively, with 15 bases between them. The CDR3 region has the DNA TGTGCCAGCAGTTTATGGGAAGTGAGCGTCGGCGAGCAGTACTTC. Amino acids: CASSLWEVSVGEQYF.

J is TRBJ2-3 and V is TRBV7-6, with 13 bases lining up with TRBD2. There are 19 residues in the CDR3. V lost 4 bases to trimming and J lost 0 bases; unmatched junction nucleotides: 10. Germline assignment: CDR1 SGHVS and CDR2 FNYEAQ. The CDR3 reads CASSSLRTSGSFSTDTQYF. CDR3 nucleotide sequence: TGTGCCAGCAGCTCCCTTCGGACTAGCGGGAGCTTTAGCACAGATACGCAGTATTTT.

Here the CDR3 reads CASSLERVVLRFNTEAFF. The CDR3 region has the DNA TGTGCCAGCAGCTTGGAAAGGGTCGTATTAAGGTTTAACACTGAAGCTTTCTTT. The chain has TRBV5-6 and TRBJ1-1; D is uncertain. Deletions cut 0 bases from V and 2 bases from J, with 20 bases between. The CDR3 has 18 amino acids. The germline V gene encodes CDR1 SGHDT and CDR2 YYEEEE.

V gene TRBV9 combines with J gene TRBJ2-1; TRBD2 agrees at 8 bases. J was trimmed by 7 bases and V by 1 base; bases with no gene match: 4. CDR1 is SGDLS, CDR2 YYNGEE, per germline. CDR3 length: 14 residues. CDR3 coding DNA: TGTGCCAGCAGCGTAAACGGGAGGGCGAATGAGCAGTTCTTC. It translates to CASSVNGRANEQFF. Full variable domain (missing parts from reference TRBV9 and TRBJ2-1): DSGVTQTPKHLITATGQRVTLRCSPRSGDLSVYWYQQSLDQGLQFLIQYYNGEERAKGNILERFSAQQFPDLHSELNLSSLELGDSALYFCASSVNGRANEQFFGPGTRLTVL.

This chain links TRBV5-6 with TRBJ2-7, with 7 bases lining up with TRBD2. The CDR3 has 14 amino acids. CDR1 is SGHDT and CDR2 is YYEEEE in the germline V gene. V lost 10 bases to trimming and J lost 4 bases; unmatched junction nucleotides: 14. The CDR3 here is CASSNSGSTYEQYF. The CDR3, as DNA: TGTGCCTCATCCAATAGCGGGTCCACGTACGAGCAGTACTTC.

This rearrangement joins TRBV19 to TRBJ2-7; D is undetermined. Trimming took 4 bases from V and 1 from J, leaving 8 bases between them. The CDR3 is made up of 13 amino acids. The germline V gene encodes CDR1 LNHDA and CDR2 SQIVND (reference sequence). In DNA form, the CDR3 reads TGTGCCAGTAGTAGCTACGATTCCTACGAGCAGTACTTC. Protein sequence: CASSSYDSYEQYF.

This clone was observed once. This sequence joins TRBV4-3 and TRBJ1-1; no firm D call. V lost 4 bases, J lost 1 base, and 13 bases lay in between. Germline lookup yields CDR1 LGHNA and CDR2 YSLEER. The CDR3 sequence is 15 residues long. The CDR3 loop is CASSPSRQTNTEAFF. The CDR3 DNA reads TGCGCCAGCAGCCCCTCTAGGCAAACGAACACTGAAGCTTTCTTT.

The rearrangement uses TRBV4-2 and TRBJ2-7; no reliable D call. Per germline, CDR1 LGHNA and CDR2 YNFKEQ. The germline V and J ends were trimmed by 1 base and 4 bases, with 8 bases remaining between them. The CDR3 length is 13 residues. CDR3: CASSQGPTYEQYF. CDR3 DNA: TGTGCCAGCAGCCAAGGCCCTACTTACGAGCAGTACTTC.

This clone was observed a single time. This specimen includes other DNA sequences encoding the same CDR3. The chain recombines TRBV9 with TRBJ1-4, with D unclear. CDR3 length: 15 amino acids. The V and J ends lost 0 bases and 2 bases respectively, with 8 bases between them. CDR1 and CDR2 from the germline V gene are SGDLS and YYNGEE. In nucleotides, the CDR3 is TGTGCCAGCAGCGTAGAGGGAGCTACTAATGAAAAACTGTTTTTT. It specifies CASSVEGATNEKLFF.

This chain joins TRBV7-9 and TRBJ2-1, with no clear D. V lost 6 bases and J 9 bases, leaving 9 bases between the germline ends. Germline CDR1 and CDR2: SEHNR and FQNEAQ (reference sequence). CDR3 length equals 11 residues. CDR3 sequence (DNA): TGTGCCAGCAGGTGGGGTGGTGAGCAGTTCTTC. Amino acids: CASRWGGEQFF.

The chain combines TRBV7-8 with TRBJ2-7; D may correspond to TRBD1 or TRBD2 (5 bases each). The CDR3 runs to 14 residues. V was trimmed by 5 bases and J by 1 base, leaving 12 bases between them. The germline V gene has CDR1 SGHVS and CDR2 FQNEAQ. CDR3 protein: CASSDRDGSYEQYF. The CDR3 DNA sequence: TGTGCCAGCAGCGACCGGGACGGATCCTACGAGCAGTACTTC.

V usage is TRBV19 and J usage is TRBJ2-1; D remains ambiguous. Germline V gene sequence: CDR1 LNHDA, CDR2 SQIVND (reference sequence). The CDR3 extends over 15 amino acids. The V gene lost 2 bases and the J gene lost 0 bases, with 8 bases spanning the gap. CDR3 in amino acids: CASSINSDSYNEQFF. The CDR3 DNA sequence: TGTGCCAGTAGTATAAACAGCGACTCCTACAATGAGCAGTTCTTC.

Ten or more counts support this clone. V gene TRBV30 combines with J gene TRBJ1-2; D is unresolved. Germline V CDR1 and CDR2: GTSNPN, SVGIG (reference sequence). The CDR3 has 15 amino acids. The germline V and J ends were trimmed by 4 bases and 4 bases, with 19 bases remaining between them. The CDR3 protein is CAWMPNPGTVYGYTF. For the CDR3, the DNA is TGTGCCTGGATGCCCAACCCAGGAACCGTCTATGGCTACACCTTC.

The chain links TRBV27 to TRBJ2-1; TRBD2 aligns across 7 bases. V shed 0 bases and J 9 bases; nucleotides not matched to a gene: 11. Germline CDR1 is MNHEY and CDR2 is SMNVEV (reference sequence). This CDR3 spans 16 amino acids. The CDR3 DNA reads as TGTGCCAGCAGTTTATCGGGAGGGAGCCCTATAGGTGAGCAGTTCTTC. It encodes CASSLSGGSPIGEQFF.

Regarding this clone: A read error may account for a junction end that differs from germline. The J gene is TRBJ2-7, the V gene TRBV5-5; 8 nucleotides align to TRBD1. Germline V gene data show CDR1 as SGHKS and CDR2 as YYEKEE (reference sequence). CDR3 length: 14 residues. DNA of the CDR3: TGTGCCAGCACCTTGGGGACAGGAGCCTACGAGCAGTACTTC. As protein: CASTLGTGAYEQYF.

In nucleotides, the CDR3 is TGTGCCAGTGCAAACCCCCGATGGGGGGCGCGTACAGATACGCAGTATTTT. Protein: CASANPRWGARTDTQYF. The genes are TRBV19 and TRBJ2-3; D may match TRBD1 or TRBD2 (6 bases each). This CDR3 is 17 amino acids long. V was clipped by 8 bases and J by 3 bases, with 24 bases between them. Germline V gene data show CDR1 as LNHDA and CDR2 as SQIVND (reference sequence). The variable domain in full, with the rest retrieved from reference TRBV19 and TRBJ2-3, is DGGITQSPKYLFRKEGQNVTLSCEQNLNHDAMYWYRQDPGQGLRLIYYSQIVNDFQKGDIAEGYSVSREKKESFPLTVTSAQKNPTAFYLCASANPRWGARTDTQYFGPGTRLTVL.

The chain couples TRBV5-6 to TRBJ2-3; 10 bases match TRBD2. CDR1 SGHDT and CDR2 YYEEEE come from the germline V gene. CDR3 length equals 16 residues. The junction had 7 bases not matched to a gene; V was cut back by 2 bases and J by 4 bases. CDR3 DNA: TGTGCCAGCAGCTTTCCTAGCGGGAGTGGAGCAGATACGCAGTATTTT. Translated: CASSFPSGSGADTQYF.

The chain couples TRBV4-2 to TRBJ1-5; D unclear. The germline CDR1 and CDR2 sequences are LGHNA and YNFKEQ. V lost 0 bases to trimming and J lost 6 bases, with 6 bases between them. CDR3 length: 13 amino acids. The CDR3: CASSQDWAQPQHF. The CDR3 DNA reads TGTGCCAGCAGCCAAGATTGGGCTCAGCCCCAGCATTTT.

The genes are TRBV7-8 and TRBJ2-7; D ambiguous. Per the germline V gene, CDR1 is SGHVS and CDR2 is FQNEAQ. V dropped 5 bases and J dropped 5 bases, with 10 bases sitting between them. There are 12 residues in the CDR3. The CDR3 is CASSPENHEQYF. The CDR3 coding sequence is TGTGCCAGCAGCCCGGAGAACCACGAGCAGTACTTC.

The chain recombines TRBV4-3 with TRBJ2-1; D might be TRBD2 (6 bases). The CDR3 consists of 15 residues. The V end was cut by 1 base, the J end by 1 base, with 8 bases between. CDR1 is LGHNA and CDR2 is YSLEER in the germline V gene. For the CDR3, the DNA is TGCGCCAGCAGCCAAGCGGGACTGTCCTACAATGAGCAGTTCTTC. The encoded protein is CASSQAGLSYNEQFF.

This sequence joins TRBV7-2 and TRBJ2-7; maybe TRBD2 (5 bases). The ends were cut back, 0 bases at V and 2 bases at J, with 14 bases in the middle. The germline V gene has CDR1 SGHTA and CDR2 FQGNSA. This CDR3 region has 16 residues. The CDR3: CASSLARRERTYEQYF. CDR3 nucleotides: TGTGCCAGCAGCTTAGCTAGACGGGAACGGACCTACGAGCAGTACTTC.

V and J are TRBV9 and TRBJ1-1; the D gene is possibly TRBD1 (5 bases). Trimming shortened V by 0 bases and J by 4 bases, and 10 bases separated the two germline ends. The germline V gene has CDR1 SGDLS and CDR2 YYNGEE. This CDR3 comprises 14 residues. CDR3 sequence: CASSVARGGTEAFF. CDR3 DNA: TGTGCCAGCAGCGTAGCCCGGGGGGGCACTGAAGCTTTCTTT. The full variable domain, rest sourced from reference TRBV9 and TRBJ1-1, is DSGVTQTPKHLITATGQRVTLRCSPRSGDLSVYWYQQSLDQGLQFLIQYYNGEERAKGNILERFSAQQFPDLHSELNLSSLELGDSALYFCASSVARGGTEAFFGQGTRLTVV.